These 25 T cell receptor beta chains share one sample of origin, sequenced in a study of cytomegalovirus exposure and HLA in healthy donors. Profiling relied on immunoSEQ multiplex PCR, and the TCRdb table lists in-frame clones only, not all of them. The data hold fewer than 95,000 clones, with 84% observed a single time. The sequencing sample was made of PBMCs. These receptors were obtained from a woman younger than 30 in good health and CMV-seropositive.

The gene calls are TRBV5-1 and TRBJ2-7; TRBD2 agrees at 7 bases. CDR3 length: 14 amino acids. V gave up 5 bases and J gave up 0 bases; unmatched junction bases: 5. CDR1 and CDR2 from the germline V gene are SGHRS and YFSETQ. CDR3 nucleotide sequence: TGCGCCAGCAGTGGGGGGGGTAGCTCCTACGAGCAGTACTTC. This gives the protein CASSGGGSSYEQYF. Drawing the rest from reference TRBV5-1 and TRBJ2-7, the complete variable domain is KAGVTQTPRYLIKTRGQQVTLSCSPISGHRSVSWYQQTPGQGLQFLFEYFSETQRNKGNFPGRFSGRQFSNSRSEMNVSTLELGDSALYLCASSGGGSSYEQYFGPGTRLTVT.

This sequence joins TRBV5-6 and TRBJ1-2; 8 bases are shared with TRBD1. The germline V gene encodes CDR1 SGHDT and CDR2 YYEEEE. This CDR3 comprises 15 residues. Germline trimming cut 4 bases from V and 4 bases from J; bases unmatched to any gene: 9. The CDR3 nucleotides read TGTGCCAGCAGCCCAGGACAGGGTGAAGGCTATGGCTACACCTTC. Protein: CASSPGQGEGYGYTF.

V usage is TRBV18 and J usage is TRBJ2-7; 9 nucleotides line up with TRBD1. The CDR3 is made up of 15 amino acids. The germline gives CDR1 KGHSH, CDR2 LQKENI. V shed 5 bases, J shed 4 bases, and the junction held 9 bases outside the gene matches. The CDR3 loop is CASSSTGGMSYEQYF. The CDR3 DNA reads as TGTGCCAGCTCAAGTACAGGGGGCATGAGTTACGAGCAGTACTTC.

This rearrangement joins TRBV27 to TRBJ2-5, with 10 bases lining up with TRBD1. Germline V gene sequence: CDR1 MNHEY, CDR2 SMNVEV (reference sequence). The CDR3 length is 17 residues. The V segment lost 3 bases and the J segment 1 base; nucleotides outside the gene matches: 8. The CDR3 DNA follows: TGTGCCAGCAGTTTCTTTAGGGACAGGGGCTTCCAAGAGACCCAGTACTTC. The encoded protein is CASSFFRDRGFQETQYF.

The table lists this clone with a count of one. The V gene is TRBV5-4, the J gene TRBJ2-2; D may be TRBD2 (5 bases). This CDR3 has 13 amino acids. Per germline, CDR1 SGHNT and CDR2 YYREEE (reference sequence). V shed 8 bases and J shed 6 bases, with 14 bases lying between them. CDR3 in amino acids: CASTRGIAGELFF. Here the CDR3 DNA reads TGTGCCAGTACTCGGGGTATAGCCGGGGAGCTGTTTTTT. Full variable domain (rest looked up from reference TRBV5-4 and TRBJ2-2): ETGVTQSPTHLIKTRGQQVTLRCSSQSGHNTVSWYQQALGQGPQFIFQYYREEENGRGNFPPRFSGLQFPNYSSELNVNALELDDSALYLCASTRGIAGELFFGEGSRLTVL.

There are a few counts of this clone. The chain employs TRBV5-1 and TRBJ1-1; 7 bases line up with TRBD1. V was clipped by 4 bases and J by 4 bases; unmatched bases: 7. The germline V gene has CDR1 SGHRS and CDR2 YFSETQ. The CDR3 is 14 amino acids. DNA for the CDR3: TGCGCCAGCAGCGCCTCGACAGGGAGCACTGAAGCTTTCTTT. This encodes CASSASTGSTEAFF.

This clone showed up just once. V and J are TRBV28 and TRBJ2-5; no clear D gene. Germline CDR1 reads MDHEN; CDR2 reads SYDVKM. There are 14 residues in the CDR3. V was trimmed by 2 bases and J by 2 bases, leaving 9 bases between them. The CDR3 region has the DNA TGTGCCAGCAGTTTAGGTCAGGTTCAAGAGACCCAGTACTTC. This translates into CASSLGQVQETQYF.

This clone was counted ten times or more. The gene calls are TRBV4-2 and TRBJ1-2; D might be TRBD1 (6 bases). Trimming removed 0 bases at V and 8 bases at J, with 10 bases between. Per the germline V gene, CDR1 is LGHNA and CDR2 is YNFKEQ. The CDR3 sequence is 13 residues long. The CDR3 sequence is CASSQDQGYGYTF. CDR3 bases: TGTGCCAGCAGCCAAGATCAGGGGTACGGCTACACCTTC.

CDR3 region: CASSLARVLTEAFF. In nucleotides, the CDR3 is TGTGCCAGCAGCTTAGCGCGGGTGTTGACTGAAGCTTTCTTT. V is TRBV7-9 and J is TRBJ1-1, with D unclear. The CDR3 is 14 amino acids. Trimming cost V 0 bases and J 5 bases, with 10 bases left between them. Germline V gives CDR1 SEHNR, CDR2 FQNEAQ (reference sequence).

The gene calls are TRBV7-9 and TRBJ2-7, with D possibly being TRBD1 (5 bases). CDR1 is SEHNR, CDR2 FQNEAQ, per germline (reference sequence). Trimming stripped 1 base from V and 3 bases from J, with 13 bases between. CDR3 length: 15 amino acids. CDR3 in amino acids: CASSLEGGAGYEQYF. DNA of the CDR3: TGTGCCAGCAGCTTAGAAGGTGGGGCCGGCTACGAGCAGTACTTC.

V is TRBV7-9 and J is TRBJ2-7; 11 bases fit TRBD2. The CDR3 has 14 amino acids. Per the germline V gene, CDR1 is SEHNR and CDR2 is FQNEAQ (reference sequence). V dropped 4 bases and J dropped 4; count of bases not matched to a gene: 3. The chain's CDR3 is CASSSTSGAYEQYF. The CDR3 bases are TGTGCCAGCAGCTCGACTAGCGGGGCGTACGAGCAGTACTTC.

This clone was observed a single time. The J gene is TRBJ1-2, the V gene TRBV28; a possible D gene is TRBD1 (6 bases). This CDR3 comprises 13 residues. CDR1 and CDR2 (germline): MDHEN, SYDVKM. V lost 4 bases and J 4 bases, leaving 10 bases between the germline ends. The CDR3 is CASSYMGAYGYTF. The CDR3 bases are TGTGCCAGCAGTTATATGGGGGCCTATGGCTACACCTTC.

The chain combines TRBV11-2 with TRBJ2-1, with 8 positions matching TRBD1. The CDR3 spans 16 residues. Germline-derived CDR1 and CDR2 are SGHAT and FQNNGV. The J segment lost 6 bases and the V segment lost 5 bases, leaving 12 bases of the junction unmatched. CDR3 sequence: CASSVHDRGGSNEQFF. The CDR3 DNA sequence: TGTGCCAGCAGCGTCCACGACAGGGGAGGTTCCAATGAGCAGTTCTTC.

This chain joins TRBV6-6 and TRBJ1-2; D perhaps matches TRBD1 (5 bases). The germline V gene has CDR1 MNHNY and CDR2 SVGAGI (reference sequence). V was clipped by 0 bases and J by 2 bases, with 7 bases between them. This CDR3 contains 14 residues. Here the CDR3 DNA reads TGTGCCAGCAGTTACTCAAAGGGGAACTATGGCTACACCTTC. Amino acids: CASSYSKGNYGYTF.

This clone was seen just once. The chain is built from TRBV5-6 and TRBJ1-6, with D possibly TRBD1 on 6 matching bases. The V and J ends lost 4 bases and 8 bases respectively, with 13 bases between them. Germline V CDR1 and CDR2: SGHDT, YYEEEE. The CDR3 is 14 amino acids. The CDR3 coding sequence is TGTGCCAGCAGCCGACAGGAGGCCTATTCACCCCTCCACTTT. Amino acids: CASSRQEAYSPLHF.

In this sample, this clone is medium-sized. This chain connects TRBV9 to TRBJ2-3; 12 bases align to TRBD2. The germline V gene has CDR1 SGDLS and CDR2 YYNGEE. V shed 3 bases, J shed 3 bases, and the junction held 14 bases outside the gene matches. The CDR3 covers 19 residues. CDR3: CASSDPPGLAGDPTDTQYF. In DNA, the CDR3 is TGTGCCAGCAGCGACCCCCCGGGACTAGCGGGCGACCCAACAGATACGCAGTATTTT. The variable domain in full, completed from reference TRBV9 and TRBJ2-3, reads DSGVTQTPKHLITATGQRVTLRCSPRSGDLSVYWYQQSLDQGLQFLIQYYNGEERAKGNILERFSAQQFPDLHSELNLSSLELGDSALYFCASSDPPGLAGDPTDTQYFGPGTRLTVL.

This sequence joins TRBV19 and TRBJ2-7; D not certain. The CDR3 is 15 amino acids. The germline V gene encodes CDR1 LNHDA and CDR2 SQIVND (reference sequence). V lost 3 bases and J 3 bases, leaving 15 bases between the germline ends. The CDR3 here is CASSIGGPDDYEQYF. For the CDR3, the DNA is TGTGCCAGTAGTATTGGTGGCCCCGATGACTACGAGCAGTACTTC.

The rearrangement links TRBV7-9 to TRBJ2-6; TRBD2 is a possible D gene (6 bases). The CDR3 totals 14 residues. Germline V lookup: CDR1 SEHNR, CDR2 FQNEAQ (reference sequence). Trimming removed 7 bases at V and 1 base at J, with 8 bases between. The CDR3, as DNA: TGTGCCAGCACCGCGGGGTCTGGGGCCAACGTCCTGACTTTC. Amino acid sequence: CASTAGSGANVLTF. The full variable domain, rest sourced from reference TRBV7-9 and TRBJ2-6, is DTGVSQNPRHKITKRGQNVTFRCDPISEHNRLYWYRQTLGQGPEFLTYFQNEAQLEKSRLLSDRFSAERPKGSFSTLEIQRTEQGDSAMYLCASTAGSGANVLTFGAGSRLTVL.

This clone showed up just once. This chain joins TRBV6-5 and TRBJ1-6; weak D call: TRBD1 (6 bases). The CDR3 is 14 residues long. The ends were cut back, 4 bases at V and 8 bases at J, with 12 bases in the middle. CDR1 MNHEY and CDR2 SVGAGI come from the germline V gene. CDR3: CASSFRGTDSPLHF. For the CDR3, the DNA is TGTGCCAGCAGTTTTAGGGGGACCGATTCACCCCTCCACTTT.

The V and J genes are TRBV28 and TRBJ1-2; 7 bases are shared with TRBD1. J was trimmed by 4 bases and V by 8 bases; bases with no gene match: 7. The CDR3 spans 13 residues. Germline CDR1 reads MDHEN; CDR2 reads SYDVKM. The CDR3 here is CASHTGAPYGYTF. The CDR3 coding sequence is TGTGCCAGCCACACAGGGGCCCCCTATGGCTACACCTTC.

This clone was picked up one time. The gene calls are TRBV7-2 and TRBJ1-2, with 10 bases fitting TRBD1. Germline CDR1 is SGHTA and CDR2 is FQGNSA. Unmatched junction bases numbered 12, after V lost 3 bases and J lost 8 bases. This CDR3 has 16 amino acids. The CDR3 reads CASSFPKDRGLRGYTF. In nucleotides, the CDR3 is TGTGCCAGCAGCTTCCCCAAAGACAGGGGGCTCAGAGGCTACACCTTC.

The table lists this clone with a few counts. This sequence joins TRBV6-4 and TRBJ2-6, with 9 nucleotides matching TRBD1. Germline V gene sequence: CDR1 MRHNA, CDR2 SNTAGT. Trimming removed 5 bases from V and 2 bases from J; junction bases left unmatched: 4. The length of the CDR3 is 16 residues. The CDR3: CASSPGTGTGANVLTF. CDR3 bases: TGTGCCAGCAGTCCCGGGACAGGGACTGGGGCCAACGTCCTGACTTTC.

As for this clone: Other DNA sequences in this sample translate to the same CDR3. The CDR3 DNA is TGTGCCAGCAGCCCGAGACTAGCGGGGAGCTCCTACAATGAGCAGTTCTTC. This gives the protein CASSPRLAGSSYNEQFF. The chain joins TRBV7-9 to TRBJ2-1; 11 bases are a match to TRBD2. V shed 5 bases, J shed 0 bases, and the junction held 6 bases outside the gene matches. The CDR3 covers 17 residues. Germline loops: CDR1 SEHNR, CDR2 FQNEAQ (reference sequence).

This chain connects TRBV7-3 to TRBJ1-2; perhaps TRBD1 as D (5 bases). The CDR3 covers 15 residues. The germline V gene has CDR1 SGHTA and CDR2 FQGTGA. V gave up 5 bases and J gave up 3 bases, with 16 bases separating them. The CDR3 spells CASSRGGAGDYGYTF. CDR3 DNA: TGTGCCAGCAGCCGGGGGGGAGCGGGGGACTATGGCTACACCTTC.

The J gene is TRBJ2-5, the V gene TRBV9; 13 bases align to TRBD2. Germline-derived CDR1 and CDR2 are SGDLS and YYNGEE. The CDR3 contains 16 residues. The ends lost 0 bases at V and 3 bases at J; junction bases unmatched: 2. This CDR3 reads CASSVGGLAGEETQYF. For the CDR3, the DNA is TGTGCCAGCAGCGTAGGAGGACTAGCGGGGGAAGAGACCCAGTACTTC. Full variable domain (remainder filled in from reference TRBV9 and TRBJ2-5): DSGVTQTPKHLITATGQRVTLRCSPRSGDLSVYWYQQSLDQGLQFLIQYYNGEERAKGNILERFSAQQFPDLHSELNLSSLELGDSALYFCASSVGGLAGEETQYFGPGTRLLVL.